This T cell receptor beta chain came from a study of radiation and T cells in renal cell carcinoma. Time point meaning: baseline pretreatment blood. Noted treatment: 15 Gy SBRT to primary tumor, nephrectomy 4 weeks later. Serial blood draws occurred at baseline and 2 and 4 weeks post-SBRT. The tumor was a clear cell renal cell carcinoma. The repertoire was sequenced with immunoSEQ multiplex PCR; TCRdb's copy has only in-frame clones and lacks some. The top ten clones hold approximately 22% of a sample with about 140,000 clones, 75% to 90% of them seen once. Germline assignment: CDR1 MGHRA and CDR2 YSYEKL. V was pared by 3 bases and J by 0 bases, with 7 bases of the junction left unmatched. The CDR3 is 18 residues long.

This chain connects TRBV4-1 to TRBJ2-3; 12 bases are shared with TRBD2. The clonotype was recovered from a woman in her 50s with renal cell carcinoma. This material consisted of blood, taken from a patient whose treatment included radiotherapy and nephrectomy. The CDR3 sequence: CASSQLAGGHSSTDTQYF. The CDR3 nucleotides are TGCGCCAGCAGCCAGCTAGCGGGAGGGCACTCTAGCACAGATACGCAGTATTTT.